The 8 T cell receptor beta chains below all came from one sample that was sequenced in a study of control samples from healthy donors and cancer patients. Clones were read by immunoSEQ multiplex PCR, and TCRdb kept only the in-frame ones, dropping some. The sample records 55,000 to 65,000 clones, around 87% being singletons. The sequenced sample consisted of PBMCs. These receptors were taken from a woman aged 55-70 years with lung cancer.

V and J are TRBV4-1 and TRBJ2-3, with 9 bases fitting TRBD1. The ends lost 1 base at V and 5 bases at J; junction bases unmatched: 4. The CDR3 runs to 15 residues. CDR1 MGHRA and CDR2 YSYEKL come from the germline V gene. In DNA form, the CDR3 reads TGCGCCAGCAGCCAAGTGTCGACAGGGGGAGATACGCAGTATTTT. It translates to CASSQVSTGGDTQYF.

The V call is TRBV10-2, the J call TRBJ2-1; D unclear. The CDR3 runs to 11 residues. CDR1 is WSHSY and CDR2 is SAAADI in the germline V gene. Trimming took off 5 bases at V and 6 bases at J, with 5 bases between the two ends. The CDR3 here is CASSTVNEQFF. In nucleotides, the CDR3 is TGCGCCAGCAGTACCGTCAATGAGCAGTTCTTC.

This chain connects TRBV12-3 or TRBV12-4 to TRBJ2-5; D is possibly TRBD1 (6 bases). V lost 9 bases and J 5 bases, leaving 16 bases between the germline ends. This CDR3 contains 13 residues. The CDR3: CASQGYRGETQYF. In DNA, the CDR3 is TGTGCCAGTCAGGGTTATAGGGGGGAGACCCAGTACTTC.

V and J are TRBV4-1 and TRBJ2-4, with D unresolved. The length of the CDR3 is 15 residues. Germline values: CDR1 MGHRA, CDR2 YSYEKL. V lost 0 bases and J lost 0, with 6 bases in between. CDR3 DNA sequence: TGCGCCAGCAGCCAAGATGCGGTAGCCAAAAACATTCAGTACTTC. Translation gives CASSQDAVAKNIQYF.

The CDR3 DNA is TGTGCCAGCAGCTTGATGTATGGAAACACCATATATTTT. It encodes CASSLMYGNTIYF. The rearrangement uses TRBV5-4 and TRBJ1-3, with D unclear. Between the trimmed V and J ends, which lost 1 base and 3 bases, there was a span of 5 bases. This CDR3 spans 13 amino acids. CDR1 SGHNT and CDR2 YYREEE come from the germline V gene (reference sequence).

CDR3 nucleotides: TGTGCCAGCAGCTTTACCGGGAAGACCCAGTACTTC. Translated: CASSFTGKTQYF. J is TRBJ2-5 and V is TRBV6-5; D is perhaps TRBD2 (5 bases). Trimming shortened V by 6 bases and J by 6 bases, and 11 bases separated the two germline ends. The V gene's germline CDR1 is MNHEY and CDR2 SVGAGI. The CDR3 has 12 residues.

This chain uses TRBV2 with TRBJ2-3, with no clear D. V lost 3 bases to trimming and J lost 1 base, with 8 bases between them. Germline CDR1 reads SNHLY; CDR2 reads FYNNEI. This CDR3 region has 14 residues. The CDR3 DNA reads TGTGCCAGCAGTGATGTCGGGCGCACAGATACGCAGTATTTT. This encodes CASSDVGRTDTQYF.

This rearrangement joins TRBV4-1 to TRBJ1-1, with D tentatively TRBD1 (5 bases). The germline V and J ends were trimmed by 4 bases and 1 base, with 16 bases remaining between them. Germline values: CDR1 MGHRA, CDR2 YSYEKL. This CDR3 region has 16 residues. CDR3 residues: CASSREEWGKNTEAFF. The CDR3 nucleotides read TGCGCCAGCAGCCGAGAAGAATGGGGGAAGAACACTGAAGCTTTCTTT.